Following are 23 T cell receptor beta chains from one sample sequenced in a study of monozygotic twins with inflammatory bowel disease (dated by TCRdb to about 2019). To prepare the library, 5' RACE was applied. Sequencing instrument: Illumina HiSeq 2500. Once TCRdb had reprocessed the reads, it stored one entry per CDR3 protein sequence and supplied no DNA. This sample's listing comprises some 200,000 distinct CDR3 sequences. The top ten hold 7.5% to 8% of the sample. Material: blood. The source of these receptors is a human donor with ulcerative colitis or Crohn's disease, or a healthy co-twin of an affected twin (not recorded which).

The CDR3 is CSARGTSGSAPDTQYF. The chain is built from TRBV20-1 and TRBJ2-3; TCRdb names TRBD2, which stays unverified in the absence of DNA. The CDR3 is 16 residues long. The V gene's germline CDR1 is DFQATT and CDR2 SNEGSKA (reference sequence).

This chain joins TRBV7-2 and TRBJ2-5. The CDR3 contains 13 residues. The germline CDR1 and CDR2 sequences are SGHTA and FQGNSA. The CDR3: CASSPYLQETQYF.

The chain is built from TRBV12-3 or TRBV12-4 and TRBJ2-5. The CDR3 has 13 amino acids. CDR3: CASSPLDQETQYF.

CDR3 protein: CASSLTGMNTEAFF. The genes are TRBV7-9 and TRBJ1-1; TCRdb calls TRBD1, which cannot be checked without DNA. Germline V gene lookup returns CDR1 SEHNR and CDR2 FQNEAQ (reference sequence). The CDR3 runs to 14 residues.

This CDR3 is CASSAQAGGQNEQFF. The J gene is TRBJ2-1, the V gene TRBV12-3 or TRBV12-4; the TCRdb call, TRBD2, lacks DNA for checking. The CDR3 contains 15 residues.

This chain connects TRBV6-5 to TRBJ2-3; absent DNA, TCRdb's TRBD1 call cannot be checked. Germline V gene sequence: CDR1 MNHEY, CDR2 SVGAGI. CDR3 length equals 16 residues. The CDR3 loop reads CASSSQVAKGSDTQYF.

V gene TRBV7-9 combines with J gene TRBJ1-4. CDR1 and CDR2 from the germline V gene are SEHNR and FQNEAQ (reference sequence). The CDR3 contains 17 residues. The CDR3 protein is CASSLRISHATNEKLFF.

The chain uses TRBV11-2 and TRBJ1-1; TCRdb returns TRBD1, unconfirmable since there is no DNA. This CDR3 comprises 14 residues. The germline gives CDR1 SGHAT, CDR2 FQNNGV. The CDR3 region is CASSPQGWGTEAFF. The entire variable domain, with the rest obtained from reference TRBV11-2 and TRBJ1-1, is as follows: EAGVAQSPRYKIIEKRQSVAFWCNPISGHATLYWYQQILGQGPKLLIQFQNNGVVDDSQLPKDRFSAERLKGVDSTLKIQPAKLEDSAVYLCASSPQGWGTEAFFGQGTRLTVV.

This chain connects TRBV29-1 to TRBJ2-3; TCRdb gives TRBD2 as the D gene, but with no DNA this cannot be confirmed. Germline V gene data show CDR1 as SQVTM and CDR2 as ANQGSEA. This CDR3 region has 15 residues. The CDR3 loop is CSVQSGLETDNTQYF.

The gene calls are TRBV5-1 and TRBJ2-2; lacking DNA, the TRBD1 call made by TCRdb goes unchecked. This CDR3 region has 16 residues. CDR1 and CDR2 from the germline V gene are SGHRS and YFSETQ. CDR3 protein: CASSLVVGGGTGELFF.

The chain recombines TRBV11-2 with TRBJ1-1; TCRdb lists TRBD1, though no DNA is available to test this call. There are 13 residues in the CDR3. CDR1 is SGHAT, CDR2 FQNNGV, per germline. CDR3 residues: CASEGDLNTEAFF. Based on the CDR3 plus reference TRBV11-2 and TRBJ1-1, the full variable domain is EAGVAQSPRYKIIEKRQSVAFWCNPISGHATLYWYQQILGQGPKLLIQFQNNGVVDDSQLPKDRFSAERLKGVDSTLKIQPAKLEDSAVYLCASEGDLNTEAFFGQGTRLTVV.

The J gene is TRBJ1-5, the V gene TRBV6-6. Germline CDR1 and CDR2: MNHNY and SVGAGI (reference sequence). The CDR3 has 13 residues. The CDR3 sequence: CASSYGEGQPQHF.

The V call is TRBV7-6, the J call TRBJ2-1. This CDR3 is built from 15 residues. The V gene's germline CDR1 is SGHVS and CDR2 FNYEAQ. The CDR3 loop reads CASSLVGSSYNEQFF.

The rearrangement uses TRBV4-1 and TRBJ1-1. Germline CDR1 reads MGHRA; CDR2 reads YSYEKL. The length of the CDR3 is 15 residues. The CDR3 sequence is CASSHQGQMNTEAFF.

The chain recombines TRBV12-3 or TRBV12-4 with TRBJ1-4. This CDR3 is built from 15 residues. The CDR3 is CASSLAGLTNEKLFF.

The chain employs TRBV5-4 and TRBJ1-2; the D call of TRBD1 rests on TCRdb alone, since no DNA is present to check it. The CDR3 loop spans 14 amino acids. The germline gives CDR1 SGHNT, CDR2 YYREEE (reference sequence). The CDR3 loop is CASSLKDRVDGYTF.

The chain links TRBV15 to TRBJ2-7; there is no DNA to check the TCRdb D call of TRBD1. Germline V gene data show CDR1 as LNHNV and CDR2 as YYDKDF (reference sequence). The CDR3 is made up of 13 amino acids. Here the CDR3 reads CATSRTGDYEQYF.

The chain joins TRBV7-9 to TRBJ2-2. Germline CDR1 is SEHNR and CDR2 is FQNEAQ (reference sequence). The CDR3 has 17 residues. The CDR3 sequence: CASSLDRPSVNTGELFF.

CDR3 region: CASRSALEAGELFF. This sequence joins TRBV5-1 and TRBJ2-2; TCRdb designates TRBD2, a call that cannot be tested without DNA. CDR1 is SGHRS and CDR2 is YFSETQ in the germline V gene. CDR3 size: 14 residues.

The chain is built from TRBV30 and TRBJ1-6. In germline, CDR1 is GTSNPN, CDR2 SVGIG (reference sequence). The CDR3 totals 14 residues. The CDR3 spells CAWRWGGPNSPLHF.

The chain employs TRBV5-1 and TRBJ2-7; the D call from TCRdb, TRBD1, cannot be confirmed without DNA. The CDR3 contains 15 residues. The germline CDR1 and CDR2 sequences are SGHRS and YFSETQ. The CDR3 sequence: CASSSSGTAIGEQYF.

The chain joins TRBV7-8 to TRBJ2-2; TCRdb picks TRBD2, but there is no DNA to check that call. The CDR3 runs to 18 residues. Germline CDR1 reads SGHVS; CDR2 reads FQNEAQ. This chain's CDR3 is CASSYGTSGRFNTGELFF. The complete variable domain, with remaining parts taken from reference TRBV7-8 and TRBJ2-2, reads GAGVSQSPRYKVAKRGQDVALRCDPISGHVSLFWYQQALGQGPEFLTYFQNEAQLDKSGLPSDRFFAERPEGSVSTLKIQRTQQEDSAVYLCASSYGTSGRFNTGELFFGEGSRLTVL.

The CDR3 protein is CASSLGQAYSGNTIYF. This chain joins TRBV12-3 or TRBV12-4 and TRBJ1-3; TCRdb picks TRBD1, but there is no DNA to check that call. There are 16 residues in the CDR3.